This T cell receptor (beta chain) comes out of a study of T cell responses to AZD1222 COVID-19 vaccine. This CDR3 has 15 residues. Trimming removed 5 bases at V and 5 bases at J, with 17 bases between. Germline V CDR1 and CDR2: SGHKS, YYEKEE (reference sequence). Data came from immunoSEQ multiplex PCR; TCRdb stores just in-frame clones and leaves some out. The sample has about 79,000 clones, about 84% seen once. Remarks on this clone: Its target is not known.

Whole-study findings and limits: It should be noted that donors were predominantly white British and more often female, and clonal diversity was possibly underestimated. Breadth and depth of Spike-specific TCRs rose after two AZD1222 doses.

This receptor was taken from an adult in good health. The chain is built from TRBV5-5 and TRBJ2-1; no clear D gene. This specimen was peripheral blood, taken on day 0 of AZD1222 vaccination. DNA for the CDR3: TGTGCCAGCAGTCCTCCCTACCTGAAGGACAATGAGCAGTTCTTC. This translates into CASSPPYLKDNEQFF. Looking up the rest from reference TRBV5-5 and TRBJ2-1 gives the full variable domain: DAGVTQSPTHLIKTRGQQVTLRCSPISGHKSVSWYQQVLGQGPQFIFQYYEKEERGRGNFPDRFSARQFPNYSSELNVNALLLGDSALYLCASSPPYLKDNEQFFGPGTRLTVL.